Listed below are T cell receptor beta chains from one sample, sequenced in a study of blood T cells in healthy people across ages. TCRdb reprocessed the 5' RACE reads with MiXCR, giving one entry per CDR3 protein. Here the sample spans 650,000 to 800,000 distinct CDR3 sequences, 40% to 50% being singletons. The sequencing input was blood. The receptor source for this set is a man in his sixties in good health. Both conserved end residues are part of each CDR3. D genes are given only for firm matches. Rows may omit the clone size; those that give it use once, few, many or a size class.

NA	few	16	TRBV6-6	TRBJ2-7	TGTGCCAGCAGCCGAACACAGGGTAGAGCCTCCTACGAGCAGTACTTC	CASSRTQGRASYEQYF
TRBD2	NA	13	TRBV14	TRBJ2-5	TGTGCCAGCAGGGTAGCGGGACAAGAGACCCAGTACTTC	CASRVAGQETQYF
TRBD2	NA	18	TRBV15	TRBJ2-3	TGTGCCACCAGCAGAGATCGATGGGGGAAAGCGGGGCCAGATACGCAGTATTTT	CATSRDRWGKAGPDTQYF
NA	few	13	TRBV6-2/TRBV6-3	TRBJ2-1	TGTGCCAGCAGTTACGTCGTGGTCAATGAGCAGTTCTTC	CASSYVVVNEQFF
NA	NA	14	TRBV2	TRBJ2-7	TGTGCCAGCAGGATGGGGGGAAGTACCTACGAGCAGTACTTC	CASRMGGSTYEQYF
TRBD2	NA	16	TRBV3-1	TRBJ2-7	TGTGCCAGCAGCCAAGACGGTCTAGCGGGAGCCTACGAGCAGTACTTC	CASSQDGLAGAYEQYF
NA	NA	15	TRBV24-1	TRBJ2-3	TGTGCCACCAGTGATCGAGGGGCGGGTACAGATACGCAGTATTTT	CATSDRGAGTDTQYF
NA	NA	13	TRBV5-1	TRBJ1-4	TGCGCCAGCAGGAGCAGGCTTAATGAAAAACTGTTTTTT	CASRSRLNEKLFF
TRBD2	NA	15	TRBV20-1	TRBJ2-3	TGCAGTGCTACCACTGGGGGGGTAGGAACAGATACGCAGTATTTT	CSATTGGVGTDTQYF
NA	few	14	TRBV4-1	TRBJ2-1	TGCGCCAGCAGCAACGCGGGGCTCGGGAATGAGCAGTTCTTC	CASSNAGLGNEQFF
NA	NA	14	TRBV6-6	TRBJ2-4	TGTGCCAGCAGTTACTCGAGTTCCCTTAGGGAGCAGTACTTC	CASSYSSSLREQYF
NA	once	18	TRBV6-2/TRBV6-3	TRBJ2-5	TGTGCCAGCAGTCATACCAGGGGAAAAACTAGGGGGCAAGAGACCCAGTACTTC	CASSHTRGKTRGQETQYF
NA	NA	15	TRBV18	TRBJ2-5	TGTGCCAGCTCACCGTACAGGACAAGTTCAGAGACCCAGTACTTC	CASSPYRTSSETQYF
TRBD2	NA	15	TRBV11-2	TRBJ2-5	TGTGCCAGCAGCGTGAGACTAGCGGTCCAAGAGACCCAGTACTTC	CASSVRLAVQETQYF